The sequence of this T cell receptor (beta chain) was determined in a study of blood T cells in healthy people across ages. With regard to this clonotype: The antigen is not known.

The germline CDR1 and CDR2 sequences are DFQATT and SNEGSKA (reference sequence). Trimming at V came to 2 bases and at J to 9 bases, leaving 6 bases not matched to a gene. The CDR3 loop spans 14 amino acids. With a J-beta primer mix and a sample-barcoded 5' primer, a second PCR ran about 7 to 12 cycles. TCRdb re-derived calls from the 5' RACE reads in MiXCR, one entry per CDR3 protein. The sample consists of some 730,000 distinct CDR3 sequences, approximately 21% of them appearing once. Findings of the study overall: The diversity estimates, figures obtained from one million T cells, were considered underestimates. Aged donors had fewer naive CD4+ cells and lower diversity than long-lived donors.

This receptor was identified in a man aged 65-85 years in good health. V and J are TRBV20-1 and TRBJ2-3; the match to TRBD2 covers 12 bases. The sequenced sample consisted of blood. Written as DNA, the CDR3 is TGCAGTGCTAGACGTCCCGGGACTAGCGGGACGCAGTATTTT. It encodes CSARRPGTSGTQYF.